Below are 21 T cell receptor beta chains sequenced from a single sample in a study of Ad26.COV2.S vaccination and SARS-CoV-2 variants. The protocol was immunoSEQ multiplex PCR, while the TCRdb copy is restricted to in-frame clones and leaves out a portion. The table includes about 350,000 clones, approximately 90% detected once. Treatment indicated: around 19 received Ad26.COV2.S at low or high dose, single or two shots; five or six received placebo; per-sample allocation not given. Each sample was drawn 63 days after the first injection (of vaccine or placebo). Sequences were derived from peripheral blood, sampled in a trial of Ad26.COV2.S vaccine versus placebo. These receptors were taken from a person between 18 and 59 years old who received the Ad26.COV2.S COVID-19 vaccine or a placebo.

This clone occurred once. DNA for the CDR3: TGTGCCAGCAGGGTCCGGGACAGAACTCCCAATGGCTACACCTTC. Translation gives CASRVRDRTPNGYTF. This chain uses TRBV6-5 with TRBJ1-2; 7 bases are a match to TRBD1. The germline V gene has CDR1 MNHEY and CDR2 SVGAGI. The V gene end was trimmed by 6 bases and the J gene end by 6 bases; junction bases not matched to a gene: 13. This CDR3 has 15 amino acids.

The chain uses TRBV7-8 and TRBJ1-6; a possible D gene is TRBD1 (5 bases). The CDR3 totals 15 residues. The V gene's germline CDR1 is SGHVS and CDR2 FQNEAQ. With 5 bases removed from V and 1 base from J, the gap between germline ends came to 9 bases. The CDR3, as DNA: TGTGCCAGCAGCCTCGAGGGGTCCTATAATTCACCCCTCCACTTT. Its translation is CASSLEGSYNSPLHF.

The CDR3 bases are TGTGCCAGCAGCTCCTATCGTACAGGTGGGAACACTGAAGCTTTCTTT. This gives the protein CASSSYRTGGNTEAFF. This rearrangement joins TRBV5-4 to TRBJ1-1, with TRBD1 as a possible D gene (5 bases). V was clipped by 3 bases and J by 1 base, with 16 bases between them. In germline, CDR1 is SGHNT, CDR2 YYREEE (reference sequence). This CDR3 contains 16 residues.

The chain has TRBV30 and TRBJ2-1; unclear D gene. Germline lookup yields CDR1 GTSNPN and CDR2 SVGIG (reference sequence). Trimming stripped 4 bases from V and 9 bases from J, with 19 bases between. The length of the CDR3 is 14 residues. The CDR3 bases are TGTGCCTGGAATTCGGCAGAAGGTTCAGGTGAGCAGTTCTTC. Its translation is CAWNSAEGSGEQFF.

This clone showed up just once. The rearrangement joins TRBV18 to TRBJ1-1; 9 bases agree with TRBD1. The CDR3 extends over 14 amino acids. Germline V lookup: CDR1 KGHSH, CDR2 LQKENI. The ends lost 6 bases at V and 4 bases at J; junction bases unmatched: 6. The CDR3 DNA sequence: TGTGCCAGCTCCACGGACAGGGGAGGCACTGAAGCTTTCTTT. The encoded protein is CASSTDRGGTEAFF.

This chain uses TRBV4-1 with TRBJ1-6; maybe TRBD1 (6 bases). Germline-derived CDR1 and CDR2 are MGHRA and YSYEKL. Trimming cost V 0 bases and J 5 bases, with 14 bases left between them. This CDR3 is 17 amino acids long. CDR3 coding DNA: TGCGCCAGCAGCCAAGATAAGGGGGAAGAAGATAATTCACCCCTCCACTTT. Its protein product is CASSQDKGEEDNSPLHF.

The gene calls are TRBV7-8 and TRBJ2-1; D is possibly TRBD1 or TRBD2 (5 bases each). This CDR3 is 12 amino acids long. V was clipped by 5 bases and J by 11 bases, with 13 bases between them. Germline V gene sequence: CDR1 SGHVS, CDR2 FQNEAQ. The CDR3 bases are TGTGCCAGCAGCCGGATTGGGGGACAGCAGTTCTTC. Translation: CASSRIGGQQFF.

The chain employs TRBV11-3 and TRBJ1-1, with D tentatively TRBD1 (6 bases). V was cut by 0 bases and J by 8 bases, with 10 bases left in between. Germline values: CDR1 SGHNT, CDR2 YENEEA. CDR3 length: 13 residues. The CDR3: CASSLDQTGEAFF. CDR3 coding DNA: TGTGCCAGCAGCTTAGACCAAACAGGGGAAGCTTTCTTT.

This clone was seen more than once but under ten times. V usage is TRBV7-8 and J usage is TRBJ2-7; D remains ambiguous. Per germline, CDR1 SGHVS and CDR2 FQNEAQ. This CDR3 has 16 amino acids. V gave up 8 bases and J gave up 0 bases, with 20 bases separating them. The CDR3 DNA reads as TGTGCCAGCCGTCGCTTAGACCGCCGCAGCTCCTACGAGCAGTACTTC. As protein: CASRRLDRRSSYEQYF.

CDR3: CASSLERLQGAFF. The CDR3 DNA follows: TGTGCCAGCAGTCTGGAGCGACTTCAGGGGGCTTTCTTT. This chain uses TRBV2 with TRBJ1-1; TRBD1 might be the D (6 bases). The germline V gene encodes CDR1 SNHLY and CDR2 FYNNEI. CDR3 size: 13 residues. V was shortened by 5 bases and J by 11 bases, with 18 bases between the two germline ends.

A note on this clone: Other DNA sequences in this sample translate to the same CDR3. The J gene is TRBJ2-1, the V gene TRBV11-2; the D gene is possibly TRBD1 (5 bases). The V and J ends lost 1 base and 1 base respectively, with 8 bases between them. The CDR3 sequence is 15 residues long. In germline, CDR1 is SGHAT, CDR2 FQNNGV. The CDR3 loop reads CASSLGQGSYNEQFF. Here the CDR3 DNA reads TGTGCCAGCAGCTTAGGGCAGGGATCCTACAATGAGCAGTTCTTC.

This chain uses TRBV6-1 with TRBJ1-2; D gene unclear. The CDR3 spans 14 residues. The germline V gene encodes CDR1 MNHNS and CDR2 SASEGT. The V end was cut by 1 base, the J end by 8 bases, with 14 bases between. This CDR3 is CASSEEGRLVGYTF. CDR3 coding DNA: TGTGCCAGCAGTGAAGAAGGCAGGCTCGTGGGCTACACCTTC.

The chain is built from TRBV14 and TRBJ2-6, with D unclear. Germline V gene sequence: CDR1 SGHDN, CDR2 FVKESK. The CDR3 covers 13 residues. With 1 base removed from V and 2 bases from J, the gap between germline ends came to 0 bases. DNA of the CDR3: TGTGCCAGCAGCCAAGCTGGGGCCAACGTCCTGACTTTC. Translating it yields CASSQAGANVLTF.

V usage is TRBV29-1 and J usage is TRBJ1-3; D ambiguous. Germline CDR1 and CDR2: SQVTM and ANQGSEA. The length of the CDR3 is 14 residues. Deletions cut 5 bases from V and 4 bases from J, with 15 bases between. The CDR3 DNA follows: TGCAGCGTTCTGATTCACCCCGGGGGAAACACCATATATTTT. This gives the protein CSVLIHPGGNTIYF.

The V gene is TRBV5-4, the J gene TRBJ2-2; no clear D gene. Germline values: CDR1 SGHNT, CDR2 YYREEE (reference sequence). The CDR3 has 14 residues. V was pared by 1 base and J by 3 bases, with 7 bases between. For the CDR3, the DNA is TGTGCCAGCAGCTTGAGACCGGACACCGGGGAGCTGTTTTTT. The encoded protein is CASSLRPDTGELFF.

This chain uses TRBV5-4 with TRBJ2-7, with TRBD2 matching 12 bases. V shed 0 bases, J shed 7 bases, and the junction held 2 bases outside the gene matches. Germline-derived CDR1 and CDR2 are SGHNT and YYREEE (reference sequence). This CDR3 is 14 amino acids long. This CDR3 reads CASSLASGGAEQYF. The DNA for the CDR3 is TGTGCCAGCAGCTTGGCTAGCGGGGGGGCGGAGCAGTACTTC.

This clone has just one count. The rearrangement uses TRBV28 and TRBJ1-2; 7 bases are shared with TRBD1. Germline values: CDR1 MDHEN, CDR2 SYDVKM. The CDR3 spans 18 residues. J gave up 1 base and V 7 bases, and 18 bases lay outside the gene matches. For the CDR3, the DNA is TGTGCCAGCAACCAGTTACGGGGGATCCGACAGGGTAACTATGGCTACACCTTC. Amino acids: CASNQLRGIRQGNYGYTF.

The gene calls are TRBV6-6 and TRBJ2-2; D is uncertain. The CDR3 length is 15 residues. V dropped 0 bases and J dropped 4 bases, with 9 bases sitting between them. Germline loops: CDR1 MNHNY, CDR2 SVGAGI (reference sequence). DNA of the CDR3: TGTGCCAGCAGTTACTCCCCCGAAGTCACCGGGGAGCTGTTTTTT. Its translation is CASSYSPEVTGELFF.

The V and J genes are TRBV28 and TRBJ1-4, with D tentatively TRBD1 (6 bases). The CDR3 is 13 amino acids. CDR1 is MDHEN, CDR2 SYDVKM, per germline. V was pared by 7 bases and J by 3 bases, with 9 bases between. The chain's CDR3 is CASNRVANEKLFF. CDR3 sequence (DNA): TGTGCCAGCAACAGGGTCGCTAATGAAAAACTGTTTTTT.

V usage is TRBV30 and J usage is TRBJ2-6, with 10 bases matching TRBD1. Germline CDR1 and CDR2: GTSNPN and SVGIG (reference sequence). V gave up 8 bases and J gave up 0 bases; unmatched junction bases: 4. The CDR3 consists of 15 residues. The CDR3 region has the DNA TGTGCCCAGGGACAGGGGCTCTCTGGGGCCAACGTCCTGACTTTC. This encodes CAQGQGLSGANVLTF.

The chain uses TRBV7-2 and TRBJ1-2; no firm D call. V lost 5 bases, J lost 2 bases, and 9 bases lay in between. Germline CDR1 reads SGHTA; CDR2 reads FQGNSA. CDR3 length equals 13 residues. The DNA for the CDR3 is TGTGCCAGCAGCCCCCACACAAACTATGGCTACACCTTC. Translated, it gives CASSPHTNYGYTF.